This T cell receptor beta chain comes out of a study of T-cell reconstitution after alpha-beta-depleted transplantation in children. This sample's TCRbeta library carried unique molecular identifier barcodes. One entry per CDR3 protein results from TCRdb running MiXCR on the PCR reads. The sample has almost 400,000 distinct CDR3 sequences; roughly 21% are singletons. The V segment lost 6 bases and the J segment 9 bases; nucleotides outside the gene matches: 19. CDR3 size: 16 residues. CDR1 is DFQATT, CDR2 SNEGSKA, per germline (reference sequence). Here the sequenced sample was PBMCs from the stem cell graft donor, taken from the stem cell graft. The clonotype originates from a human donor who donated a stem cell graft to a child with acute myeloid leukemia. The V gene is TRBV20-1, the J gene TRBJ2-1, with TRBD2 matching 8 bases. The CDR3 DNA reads TGCAGTGCCGTCCAGGATAGCGGGAATTCCCCTGGTGAGCAGTTCTTC. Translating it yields CSAVQDSGNSPGEQFF.